These 31 T cell receptor beta chains came from one sample sequenced in a study of cytomegalovirus exposure and HLA in healthy donors. The study ran its PCR with 60 Vbeta and 13 Jbeta primers. Sequencing was performed with immunoSEQ multiplex PCR; in TCRdb, only in-frame clones are kept and a portion is missing. The table lists 100,000 to 150,000 clones, about 81% of them singletons. The source material was PBMCs. The receptors were sampled from a woman aged 40 to 50 in good health and CMV-seropositive.

The CDR3 bases are TGTGCCAGCAGTTTACCCCCCCGAGCCAGCAATCAGCCCCAGCATTTT. This sequence encodes CASSLPPRASNQPQHF. The chain combines TRBV28 with TRBJ1-5; no definite D call. From germline, CDR1 is MDHEN and CDR2 SYDVKM. This CDR3 is 16 amino acids long. Trimming left V 2 bases short and J 1 base short, with 12 bases between.

The chain joins TRBV18 to TRBJ2-3; 10 bases are shared with TRBD1. The V gene's germline CDR1 is KGHSH and CDR2 LQKENI. Germline trimming cut 2 bases from V and 1 base from J; bases unmatched to any gene: 3. The CDR3 runs 16 residues. The CDR3 is CASSPWGTGGTDTQYF. DNA of the CDR3: TGTGCCAGCTCACCATGGGGGACAGGGGGCACAGATACGCAGTATTTT.

This clone was detected only a few times. The CDR3 spells CASSLGEEQPQHF. The CDR3 DNA sequence: TGTGCCAGCAGCTTAGGGGAGGAACAGCCCCAGCATTTT. V usage is TRBV7-9 and J usage is TRBJ1-5, with D uncertain. There are 13 residues in the CDR3. V was shortened by 1 base and J by 7 bases, with 8 bases between the two germline ends. Per germline, CDR1 SEHNR and CDR2 FQNEAQ (reference sequence).

This clone occurred a few times. The chain uses TRBV6-1 and TRBJ2-2, with 8 bases that match TRBD2. This CDR3 is built from 16 residues. CDR1 is MNHNS and CDR2 is SASEGT in the germline V gene. J gave up 3 bases and V 4 bases, and 7 bases lay outside the gene matches. For the CDR3, the DNA is TGTGCCAGCAGTGTGGGACTAGTGGGCTACACCGGGGAGCTGTTTTTT. Protein: CASSVGLVGYTGELFF.

This clone was recorded a few times. The gene calls are TRBV30 and TRBJ1-6; 8 nucleotides align to TRBD1. V dropped 0 bases and J dropped 0; count of bases not matched to a gene: 4. The CDR3 covers 17 residues. Germline V lookup: CDR1 GTSNPN, CDR2 SVGIG (reference sequence). CDR3 residues: CAWSVRQGSSYNSPLHF. CDR3 nucleotides: TGTGCCTGGAGTGTCCGACAGGGGAGCTCCTATAATTCACCCCTCCACTTT.

The chain carries TRBV25-1 and TRBJ1-2; a weak D match, TRBD1 (5 bases). Between the trimmed V and J ends, which lost 5 bases and 4 bases, there was a span of 11 bases. From germline, CDR1 is MGHDK and CDR2 SYGVNS. This CDR3 comprises 13 residues. CDR3 amino acids: CASSTGLPYGYTF. In DNA form, the CDR3 reads TGTGCCAGCAGTACGGGACTCCCCTATGGCTACACCTTC.

This chain joins TRBV7-6 and TRBJ2-3; D uncertain. Trimming shortened V by 5 bases and J by 1 base, and 10 bases separated the two germline ends. The CDR3 is 14 amino acids. CDR1 is SGHVS, CDR2 FNYEAQ, per germline. The CDR3 loop is CASSPLHGTDTQYF. CDR3 sequence (DNA): TGTGCCAGCAGCCCACTCCACGGCACAGATACGCAGTATTTT.

J is TRBJ1-5 and V is TRBV5-1; D possibly corresponds to TRBD1 (6 bases). Germline V CDR1 and CDR2: SGHRS, YFSETQ. The V end was cut by 0 bases, the J end by 5 bases, with 12 bases between. There are 15 residues in the CDR3. CDR3 loop: CASSLGAGADQPQHF. The CDR3 region has the DNA TGCGCCAGCAGCTTGGGAGCAGGGGCGGATCAGCCCCAGCATTTT.

This chain links TRBV4-1 with TRBJ1-4; 7 bases line up with TRBD1. This CDR3 comprises 16 residues. The junction had 6 bases not matched to a gene; V was cut back by 0 bases and J by 5 bases. The germline gives CDR1 MGHRA, CDR2 YSYEKL. The CDR3 is CASSQEGTAKNEKLFF. CDR3 bases: TGCGCCAGCAGCCAAGAAGGGACAGCCAAAAATGAAAAACTGTTTTTT.

This clone was detected once. V usage is TRBV7-2 and J usage is TRBJ2-1, with D possibly matching TRBD2 (6 bases). The CDR3 consists of 15 residues. V lost 5 bases, J lost 9 bases, and 20 bases lay in between. Germline CDR1 SGHTA, CDR2 FQGNSA. The CDR3 sequence: CASSPDHMTRIEQFF. CDR3 in DNA: TGTGCCAGCAGCCCTGACCACATGACTAGAATTGAGCAGTTCTTC.

The CDR3, as DNA: TGTGCCAGCAGTGATGGGACAGCCAAAGCCTCTGGAAACACCATATATTTT. It yields the protein CASSDGTAKASGNTIYF. The V gene is TRBV2, the J gene TRBJ1-3; 7 bases align to TRBD1. Germline lookup yields CDR1 SNHLY and CDR2 FYNNEI. Trimming took 3 bases from V and 0 from J; bases not matched to a gene: 8. This CDR3 has 17 amino acids.

This clone was detected only a few times. This rearrangement joins TRBV5-1 to TRBJ2-1, with TRBD2 matching 10 bases. The V segment lost 0 bases and the J segment 6 bases; nucleotides outside the gene matches: 6. CDR1 and CDR2 (germline): SGHRS, YFSETQ. CDR3 length: 16 amino acids. CDR3 residues: CASSLAPGLAINEQFF. Here the CDR3 DNA reads TGCGCCAGCAGCTTGGCACCGGGACTAGCGATCAATGAGCAGTTCTTC. Looking up the rest from reference TRBV5-1 and TRBJ2-1 gives the full variable domain: KAGVTQTPRYLIKTRGQQVTLSCSPISGHRSVSWYQQTPGQGLQFLFEYFSETQRNKGNFPGRFSGRQFSNSRSEMNVSTLELGDSALYLCASSLAPGLAINEQFFGPGTRLTVL.

This chain joins TRBV2 and TRBJ1-1; D is undetermined. The CDR3 sequence is 14 residues long. Germline V gene sequence: CDR1 SNHLY, CDR2 FYNNEI. The germline V and J ends were trimmed by 6 bases and 1 base, with 12 bases remaining between them. In nucleotides, the CDR3 is TGTGCCAGCAGGGAGTTTAGATCGAACACTGAAGCTTTCTTT. It translates to CASREFRSNTEAFF.

This chain joins TRBV29-1 and TRBJ1-2; D unclear. The CDR3 has 13 amino acids. Germline V lookup: CDR1 SQVTM, CDR2 ANQGSEA. Trimming removed 4 bases from V and 0 bases from J, with 9 bases in between. CDR3 sequence: CSVGRQANYGYTF. CDR3 nucleotides: TGCAGCGTTGGCCGACAAGCTAACTATGGCTACACCTTC.

The chain couples TRBV19 to TRBJ1-2, with D maybe TRBD1 (6 bases). The germline gives CDR1 LNHDA, CDR2 SQIVND (reference sequence). The CDR3 contains 16 residues. Trimming removed 5 bases from V and 4 bases from J, with 20 bases in between. CDR3 in DNA: TGTGCCAGTAGTCCTACCACAACAGGGTACGGCTATGGCTACACCTTC. This encodes CASSPTTTGYGYGYTF.

V is TRBV27 and J is TRBJ2-1; 9 bases are shared with TRBD2. After removal of 6 bases from V and 8 bases from J, the junction contained 8 bases not matched to a gene. The CDR3 covers 14 residues. Germline assignment: CDR1 MNHEY and CDR2 SMNVEV (reference sequence). DNA for the CDR3: TGTGCCAGCAGGGCGGGACTAGCCGGTCATGAGCAGTTCTTC. Protein sequence: CASRAGLAGHEQFF.

The chain uses TRBV28 and TRBJ2-2; D is possibly TRBD1 (6 bases). V lost 5 bases to trimming and J lost 4 bases, with 17 bases between them. This CDR3 contains 16 residues. Germline V gene sequence: CDR1 MDHEN, CDR2 SYDVKM. The CDR3 sequence: CASSPEQGWGTGELFF. As DNA, the CDR3 is TGTGCCAGCAGTCCAGAACAGGGTTGGGGCACCGGGGAGCTGTTTTTT.

This rearrangement joins TRBV7-2 to TRBJ2-5, with 9 positions matching TRBD2. V lost 1 base to trimming and J lost 3 bases; unmatched junction nucleotides: 0. The germline V gene has CDR1 SGHTA and CDR2 FQGNSA. The CDR3 extends over 14 amino acids. DNA of the CDR3: TGTGCCAGCAGCTTAGGACTAGCGGAAGAGACCCAGTACTTC. It translates to CASSLGLAEETQYF. Looking up the rest from reference TRBV7-2 and TRBJ2-5 gives the full variable domain: GAGVSQSPSNKVTEKGKDVELRCDPISGHTALYWYRQSLGQGLEFLIYFQGNSAPDKSGLPSDRFSAERTGGSVSTLTIQRTQQEDSAVYLCASSLGLAEETQYFGPGTRLLVL.

The rearrangement joins TRBV15 to TRBJ2-4, with D hard to call. This CDR3 contains 15 residues. Trimming pared 5 bases from V and 0 bases from J, leaving 11 bases between. Germline V gene sequence: CDR1 LNHNV, CDR2 YYDKDF (reference sequence). CDR3 in amino acids: CATSSASLAKNIQYF. DNA for the CDR3: TGTGCCACCAGCTCAGCGTCACTAGCCAAAAACATTCAGTACTTC.

Regarding this clone: The sample contains more than one DNA sequence encoding this CDR3. The chain carries TRBV5-1 and TRBJ1-1, with D perhaps matching TRBD1 (5 bases). Germline V lookup: CDR1 SGHRS, CDR2 YFSETQ. The CDR3 loop spans 13 amino acids. The V gene lost 3 bases and the J gene lost 8 bases, with 14 bases spanning the gap. The CDR3: CASSSEGLTEAFF. In nucleotides, the CDR3 is TGCGCCAGCAGCTCGGAGGGGTTAACGGAAGCTTTCTTT.

This clone was recorded only once. The V call is TRBV30, the J call TRBJ2-1; 10 nucleotides line up with TRBD2. The trim removed 5 bases at V and 10 bases at J, leaving 11 bases unmatched. Germline V CDR1 and CDR2: GTSNPN, SVGIG (reference sequence). The CDR3 consists of 14 residues. The CDR3 DNA follows: TGTGCCTGGCTACCAGCGGGGGGGCCTAGAGAGCAGTTCTTC. Its translation is CAWLPAGGPREQFF.

This clone was observed a handful of times. The chain recombines TRBV10-1 with TRBJ1-4; D perhaps matches TRBD1 (5 bases). Germline V gives CDR1 WNHNN, CDR2 SYGVQD (reference sequence). The CDR3 spans 13 residues. Trimming cost V 5 bases and J 5 bases, with 9 bases left between them. The CDR3 reads CASSRTPNEKLFF. DNA of the CDR3: TGCGCCAGCAGTAGGACACCGAATGAAAAACTGTTTTTT.

The chain carries TRBV19 and TRBJ1-2, with TRBD1 as a possible D gene (5 bases). The CDR3 length is 14 residues. Trimming took off 6 bases at V and 4 bases at J, with 15 bases between the two ends. Germline V gene lookup returns CDR1 LNHDA and CDR2 SQIVND (reference sequence). CDR3 sequence (DNA): TGTGCCAGTAGCGCGGCGGGGGTTAGCTATGGCTACACCTTC. Its translation is CASSAAGVSYGYTF.

J is TRBJ1-4 and V is TRBV28; a possible D gene is TRBD1 (6 bases). V was shortened by 8 bases and J by 6 bases, with 13 bases between the two germline ends. CDR1 MDHEN and CDR2 SYDVKM come from the germline V gene. The CDR3 length is 13 residues. DNA for the CDR3: TGTGCCAGCCGTCGACAGGACCATGAAAAACTGTTTTTT. Protein product: CASRRQDHEKLFF.

This sequence joins TRBV15 and TRBJ2-7, with 7 bases aligning to TRBD1. Germline CDR1 is LNHNV and CDR2 is YYDKDF (reference sequence). The V gene end was trimmed by 0 bases and the J gene end by 3 bases; junction bases not matched to a gene: 8. This CDR3 comprises 16 residues. The CDR3 protein is CATSRDSAGGIYEQYF. CDR3 sequence (DNA): TGTGCCACCAGCAGAGATAGCGCAGGGGGAATCTACGAGCAGTACTTC.

This chain uses TRBV5-1 with TRBJ2-3; 13 bases fit TRBD2. The CDR3 loop spans 18 amino acids. Germline CDR1 reads SGHRS; CDR2 reads YFSETQ. V was clipped by 0 bases and J by 2 bases; unmatched bases: 6. The CDR3 reads CASSLVPGLAGLTDTQYF. The CDR3 nucleotides read TGCGCCAGCAGCTTGGTACCGGGACTAGCGGGACTCACAGATACGCAGTATTTT. Full variable domain (missing parts from reference TRBV5-1 and TRBJ2-3): KAGVTQTPRYLIKTRGQQVTLSCSPISGHRSVSWYQQTPGQGLQFLFEYFSETQRNKGNFPGRFSGRQFSNSRSEMNVSTLELGDSALYLCASSLVPGLAGLTDTQYFGPGTRLTVL.

For the CDR3, the DNA is TGTGCCAGCAGCGTAGGAGACAGAAATGAGCAGTTCTTC. Amino acids: CASSVGDRNEQFF. This chain joins TRBV9 and TRBJ2-1; D possibly corresponds to TRBD1 (5 bases). Trimming shortened V by 0 bases and J by 7 bases, and 8 bases separated the two germline ends. The CDR3 loop spans 13 amino acids. Germline V gene data show CDR1 as SGDLS and CDR2 as YYNGEE. Using reference TRBV9 and TRBJ2-1 for the parts outside the CDR3, the full variable domain is DSGVTQTPKHLITATGQRVTLRCSPRSGDLSVYWYQQSLDQGLQFLIQYYNGEERAKGNILERFSAQQFPDLHSELNLSSLELGDSALYFCASSVGDRNEQFFGPGTRLTVL.

The V call is TRBV10-2, the J call TRBJ2-7; maybe TRBD2 (5 bases). V lost 5 bases, J lost 5 bases, and 10 bases lay in between. The CDR3 consists of 12 residues. In germline, CDR1 is WSHSY, CDR2 SAAADI. CDR3 sequence (DNA): TGCGCCAGCAGTTATCTAGCCCACGAGCAGTACTTC. Translation gives CASSYLAHEQYF.

This clone came up a few times. The chain combines TRBV6-5 with TRBJ1-5; perhaps TRBD1 as D (6 bases). V lost 4 bases and J 0 bases, leaving 10 bases between the germline ends. CDR3 length equals 15 residues. Germline CDR1 and CDR2: MNHEY and SVGAGI. The CDR3 region is CASSSDRYSNQPQHF. CDR3 coding DNA: TGTGCCAGCAGTTCGGACAGATATAGCAATCAGCCCCAGCATTTT.

The V gene is TRBV7-2, the J gene TRBJ2-7; 8 nucleotides line up with TRBD2. Trimming cost V 0 bases and J 1 base; bases outside gene matches: 14. The CDR3 is made up of 19 amino acids. Per the germline V gene, CDR1 is SGHTA and CDR2 is FQGNSA. This CDR3 is CASSLAGGAGGSQSYEQYF. The CDR3 bases are TGTGCCAGCAGCTTAGCGGGGGGGGCGGGAGGATCTCAATCCTACGAGCAGTACTTC.

This sequence joins TRBV4-1 and TRBJ1-4; D possibly corresponds to TRBD1 (6 bases). V was clipped by 0 bases and J by 0 bases, with 8 bases between them. Germline CDR1 MGHRA, CDR2 YSYEKL. CDR3 size: 16 residues. CDR3 residues: CASSQDRTATNEKLFF. The CDR3 nucleotides are TGCGCCAGCAGCCAAGATAGGACAGCAACTAATGAAAAACTGTTTTTT.